These 8 T cell receptor beta chains were sequenced from one sample in a study of blood T cell repertoires in COVID-19. Clones were sequenced by immunoSEQ multiplex PCR, and TCRdb holds only the in-frame ones, with some missing. The data hold 100,000 to 150,000 clones, with over 80% observed a single time. The sequenced sample consisted of peripheral blood. These receptors all stem from a man aged 40-49 years with active or convalescent COVID-19.

This chain uses TRBV11-2 with TRBJ1-5; D unresolved. Trimming shortened V by 0 bases and J by 4 bases, and 7 bases separated the two germline ends. The CDR3 extends over 14 amino acids. Germline CDR1 and CDR2: SGHAT and FQNNGV. Written as DNA, the CDR3 is TGTGCCAGCAGCTTAGATAACAGAAATCAGCCCCAGCATTTT. Protein sequence: CASSLDNRNQPQHF.

A few counts support this clone. V gene TRBV6-6 combines with J gene TRBJ2-7, with D maybe TRBD2 (7 bases). The CDR3 is 13 residues long. V was clipped by 8 bases and J by 3 bases, with 14 bases between them. Germline V lookup: CDR1 MNHNY, CDR2 SVGAGI (reference sequence). Here the CDR3 reads CASEGGDRYEQYF. Written as DNA, the CDR3 is TGTGCCAGCGAAGGGGGGGATCGCTACGAGCAGTACTTC.

The chain combines TRBV6-6 with TRBJ1-3; maybe TRBD1 (6 bases). V was cut by 4 bases and J by 0 bases, with 13 bases left in between. Germline V gene data show CDR1 as MNHNY and CDR2 as SVGAGI (reference sequence). CDR3 length: 16 residues. The DNA for the CDR3 is TGTGCCAGCAGTTTGGGACATTCTTCCTCTGGAAACACCATATATTTT. Residues: CASSLGHSSSGNTIYF.

This clone was observed a handful of times. The V call is TRBV10-3, the J call TRBJ1-5, with a weak D call TRBD1 (5 bases). CDR1 ENHRY and CDR2 SYGVKD come from the germline V gene. CDR3 length: 15 amino acids. V was pared by 3 bases and J by 2 bases, with 11 bases between. The CDR3 reads CAISERGGGNQPQHF. The CDR3 bases are TGTGCCATCAGTGAACGGGGGGGTGGCAATCAGCCCCAGCATTTT.

This rearrangement joins TRBV4-1 to TRBJ2-1; D may be TRBD1 (5 bases). Germline V CDR1 and CDR2: MGHRA, YSYEKL. Trimming stripped 0 bases from V and 6 bases from J, with 15 bases between. The CDR3 covers 16 residues. CDR3 DNA sequence: TGCGCCAGCAGCCAAGAAAGTGACAGCTCTTTCAATGAGCAGTTCTTC. As protein: CASSQESDSSFNEQFF.

This clone occurred many times. The rearrangement joins TRBV7-9 to TRBJ1-4; D is ambiguous. Trimming pared 5 bases from V and 8 bases from J, leaving 21 bases between. The CDR3 is 16 residues long. Germline loops: CDR1 SEHNR, CDR2 FQNEAQ (reference sequence). In nucleotides, the CDR3 is TGTGCCAGCAGCCACCCTCTTAGAGGGCCGGGGGAAAAACTGTTTTTT. Amino acids: CASSHPLRGPGEKLFF.

The chain links TRBV24-1 to TRBJ1-1, with D possibly matching TRBD1 (6 bases). V shed 9 bases and J shed 3 bases, with 19 bases lying between them. Germline CDR1 reads KGHDR; CDR2 reads SFDVKD. The CDR3 is 15 amino acids. The CDR3: CATAGGGERDTEAFF. In nucleotides, the CDR3 is TGTGCCACCGCAGGAGGGGGGGAACGAGACACTGAAGCTTTCTTT.

The chain recombines TRBV9 with TRBJ2-2; 7 nucleotides line up with TRBD1. With 6 bases clipped from V and 1 base from J, the junction kept 6 bases outside the gene matches. Germline V gives CDR1 SGDLS, CDR2 YYNGEE. The CDR3 runs 15 residues. CDR3 DNA sequence: TGTGCCAGCAAAAGGGACAGCCAGAACACCGGGGAGCTGTTTTTT. Its translation: CASKRDSQNTGELFF. Complete variable domain (other parts from reference TRBV9 and TRBJ2-2): DSGVTQTPKHLITATGQRVTLRCSPRSGDLSVYWYQQSLDQGLQFLIQYYNGEERAKGNILERFSAQQFPDLHSELNLSSLELGDSALYFCASKRDSQNTGELFFGEGSRLTVL.